Presented here are 25 T cell receptor beta chains from one specimen sequenced in a study of beta chain features in type 1 diabetes (dated by TCRdb to the late 2010s). Results and caveats for the whole study, not just this receptor: Type 1 diabetes patients showed a moderate but significant shortening of TCRB CDR3 length in all four CD4+ subsets.

The library was made by the immunoSEQ multiplex PCR assay. The High Capacity cDNA Reverse Transcription Kit was used to reverse transcribe all of the isolated RNA, meaning that expressed TCRB transcripts were what got sequenced. TCRdb obtained this table from immuneACCESS and retained in-frame rearrangements with V and J assigned. These tables miss some clones; where compared with another copy, unresolved V genes account for less than half of the shortfall, and the remainder is unexplained. For this sample the table gives roughly 50,000 clones, of which over 40% were detected only once. The top ten clones comprise approximately 1.5% of the sample. For these receptors, no antigen is known. The sequenced sample consisted of Tregs from blood. The sample's cell subset or site, from its label and the paper: regulatory CD4+ T cells. These TCRs come from a man aged 25 to 40 with type 1 diabetes.

This clone has more than one count but fewer than ten. The chain combines TRBV30 with TRBJ1-1; D is perhaps TRBD1 (6 bases). This CDR3 is 15 amino acids long. CDR1 is GTSNPN and CDR2 is SVGIG in the germline V gene (reference sequence). V gave up 3 bases and J gave up 0 bases, with 14 bases separating them. The CDR3 DNA follows: TGTGCCTGGAGAGTCCCAGGGGCCATGAACACTGAAGCTTTCTTT. It is translated as CAWRVPGAMNTEAFF.

This clone was seen more than once but under ten times. The chain combines TRBV19 with TRBJ2-5, with D possibly matching TRBD2 (6 bases). The J call is doubtful: the DNA matches TRBJ2-7 better. The CDR3 totals 15 residues. Germline V gene sequence: CDR1 LNHDA, CDR2 SQIVND (reference sequence). CDR3 coding DNA: TGTGCCAGTACCCCTCACACGGGGGTTGCTTACGAGCAGTACTTC. Translation gives CASTPHTGVAYEQYF.

The gene calls are TRBV7-3 and TRBJ2-3; D not resolved. The V end lost 2 bases, the J end lost 1 base, and 4 bases lay between the germline ends. The CDR3 is 13 amino acids. Germline V CDR1 and CDR2: SGHTA, FQGTGA. The CDR3 DNA sequence: TGTGCCAGCAGCTTACCAGGCACAGATACGCAGTATTTT. This codes for CASSLPGTDTQYF.

This clone has more than one count but fewer than ten. The rearrangement links TRBV7-2 to TRBJ2-1; 7 positions match TRBD1. The germline CDR1 and CDR2 sequences are SGHTA and FQGNSA. The length of the CDR3 is 15 residues. The ends lost 5 bases at V and 4 bases at J; junction bases unmatched: 8. This CDR3 reads CASSPWDSDYNEQFF. The CDR3, as DNA: TGTGCCAGCAGCCCGTGGGACAGCGATTACAATGAGCAGTTCTTC.

The chain has TRBV6-1 and TRBJ2-5, with 11 bases aligning to TRBD2. CDR3 length: 16 residues. With 2 bases clipped from V and 4 bases from J, the junction kept 6 bases outside the gene matches. CDR1 and CDR2 from the germline V gene are MNHNS and SASEGT. CDR3 bases: TGTGCCAGCAGTGAAAATAGCGGGAGGGTTGCAGAGACCCAGTACTTC. Amino acid sequence: CASSENSGRVAETQYF.

The rearrangement joins TRBV27 to TRBJ2-1; D not certain. This CDR3 has 14 amino acids. Germline lookup yields CDR1 MNHEY and CDR2 SMNVEV (reference sequence). With 1 base removed from V and 1 base from J, the gap between germline ends came to 5 bases. Here the CDR3 DNA reads TGTGCCAGCAGTTTATTCGAGTCCTACAATGAGCAGTTCTTC. This translates into CASSLFESYNEQFF.

V gene TRBV5-6 combines with J gene TRBJ1-4; unclear D gene. V gave up 2 bases and J gave up 7 bases, with 6 bases separating them. The CDR3 is 12 residues long. CDR1 and CDR2 from the germline V gene are SGHDT and YYEEEE. The CDR3 DNA is TGTGCCAGCAGCTTCGGTTTTGAAAAACTGTTTTTT. Amino acids: CASSFGFEKLFF. Complete variable domain (other parts from reference TRBV5-6 and TRBJ1-4): DAGVTQSPTHLIKTRGQQVTLRCSPKSGHDTVSWYQQALGQGPQFIFQYYEEEERQRGNFPDRFSGHQFPNYSSELNVNALLLGDSALYLCASSFGFEKLFFGSGTQLSVL.

This chain uses TRBV28 with TRBJ1-1; 10 nucleotides align to TRBD1. Germline CDR1 reads MDHEN; CDR2 reads SYDVKM. Losses at the gene ends were 3 bases for V and 0 bases for J; bases not matched to a gene: 22. The CDR3 is 22 residues long. The CDR3 loop reads CASSFRYRLRQGAESMNTEAFF. CDR3 nucleotides: TGTGCCAGCAGTTTTCGCTATCGACTCCGACAGGGGGCCGAAAGCATGAACACTGAAGCTTTCTTT.

This clone has only a few counts. The V call is TRBV28, the J call TRBJ2-5; 10 bases are a match to TRBD2. Germline lookup yields CDR1 MDHEN and CDR2 SYDVKM. The CDR3 spans 14 residues. V shed 2 bases, J shed 5 bases, and the junction held 2 bases outside the gene matches. The CDR3 protein is CASSLLAGVETQYF. CDR3 DNA: TGTGCCAGCAGTTTACTAGCGGGAGTGGAGACCCAGTACTTC.

This clone was found once. V is TRBV28 and J is TRBJ1-1; possible D gene TRBD1, 5 bases. The length of the CDR3 is 12 residues. Germline V gene sequence: CDR1 MDHEN, CDR2 SYDVKM. The V and J ends lost 3 bases and 8 bases respectively, with 10 bases between them. In DNA, the CDR3 is TGTGCCAGCAGTTTTTTCAGGGCAGAAGCTTTCTTT. This translates into CASSFFRAEAFF.

This clone came up a few times. Other DNA sequences of this sample code for an identical CDR3. The gene calls are TRBV9 and TRBJ2-1; 7 bases agree with TRBD2. The CDR3 totals 15 residues. Germline loops: CDR1 SGDLS, CDR2 YYNGEE. J lost 5 bases, V lost 0 bases, and 5 bases had no gene match. This CDR3 reads CASSVGGSGNNEQFF. CDR3 coding DNA: TGTGCCAGCAGCGTAGGCGGGAGCGGGAACAATGAGCAGTTCTTC. The full variable domain, rest sourced from reference TRBV9 and TRBJ2-1, is DSGVTQTPKHLITATGQRVTLRCSPRSGDLSVYWYQQSLDQGLQFLIQYYNGEERAKGNILERFSAQQFPDLHSELNLSSLELGDSALYFCASSVGGSGNNEQFFGPGTRLTVL.

The chain combines TRBV7-3 with TRBJ2-1, with TRBD2 identical over 8 bases. Trimming took 0 bases from V and 9 from J; bases not matched to a gene: 10. Germline-derived CDR1 and CDR2 are SGHTA and FQGTGA. The length of the CDR3 is 16 residues. The CDR3 is CASSLTTAGGPSEQFF. In DNA, the CDR3 is TGTGCCAGCAGCTTAACGACGGCGGGAGGCCCCTCTGAGCAGTTCTTC. Using reference TRBV7-3 and TRBJ2-1 for the parts outside the CDR3, the full variable domain is GAGVSQTPSNKVTEKGKYVELRCDPISGHTALYWYRQSLGQGPEFLIYFQGTGAADDSGLPNDRFFAVRPEGSVSTLKIQRTERGDSAVYLCASSLTTAGGPSEQFFGPGTRLTVL.

The chain employs TRBV28 and TRBJ2-5; 10 bases line up with TRBD1. The DNA end is more similar to TRBJ2-7, so the J call may be wrong. The CDR3 runs 15 residues. The germline V gene has CDR1 MDHEN and CDR2 SYDVKM. The CDR3 DNA sequence: TGTGCCAGCAGGGAAGAGGGACAGGGGATTTACGAGCAGTACTTC. This codes for CASREEGQGIYEQYF.

This clone was seen a handful of times. This chain uses TRBV7-9 with TRBJ2-5; D is ambiguous. Germline CDR1 and CDR2: SEHNR and FQNEAQ (reference sequence). The CDR3 is 11 residues long. Deletions cut 5 bases from V and 4 bases from J, with 5 bases between. The CDR3 loop is CASSPGETQYF. CDR3 coding DNA: TGTGCCAGCAGCCCCGGAGAGACCCAGTACTTC.

This clone was seen only a few times. V is TRBV19 and J is TRBJ2-1; weak D call: TRBD2 (5 bases). Germline V gene sequence: CDR1 LNHDA, CDR2 SQIVND (reference sequence). This CDR3 has 17 residues. V was trimmed by 6 bases and J by 3 bases, leaving 21 bases between them. The CDR3 DNA is TGTGCCAGTAGCAAGGACTCATCCCCGACCGGCTACAATGAGCAGTTCTTC. This codes for CASSKDSSPTGYNEQFF. Based on the CDR3 plus reference TRBV19 and TRBJ2-1, the full variable domain is DGGITQSPKYLFRKEGQNVTLSCEQNLNHDAMYWYRQDPGQGLRLIYYSQIVNDFQKGDIAEGYSVSREKKESFPLTVTSAQKNPTAFYLCASSKDSSPTGYNEQFFGPGTRLTVL.

The chain couples TRBV27 to TRBJ1-4; 7 nucleotides agree with TRBD1. J lost 8 bases, V lost 5 bases, and 11 bases had no gene match. The germline V gene has CDR1 MNHEY and CDR2 SMNVEV (reference sequence). The CDR3 contains 15 residues. The DNA of the CDR3 is TGTGCCAGCAGTCGCCAAGGGGGCCTCGGGGAAAAACTGTTTTTT. It specifies CASSRQGGLGEKLFF.

The gene calls are TRBV7-9 and TRBJ2-1; the match to TRBD2 covers 8 bases. The CDR3 has 15 residues. CDR1 and CDR2 from the germline V gene are SEHNR and FQNEAQ (reference sequence). Trimming cost V 5 bases and J 9 bases; bases outside gene matches: 12. CDR3 coding DNA: TGTGCCAGCAGCCCGGACGCAGTTCGGGGGGGTGAGCAGTTCTTC. Translation gives CASSPDAVRGGEQFF.

The J gene is TRBJ1-2, the V gene TRBV6-5; 7 bases line up with TRBD1. J gave up 3 bases and V 6 bases, and 7 bases lay outside the gene matches. Germline CDR1 and CDR2: MNHEY and SVGAGI. The length of the CDR3 is 14 residues. The CDR3 nucleotides are TGTGCCAGCAGATTCGATACAGGGGACTATGGCTACACCTTC. Translating gives CASRFDTGDYGYTF.

The chain has TRBV5-1 and TRBJ2-5; 7 nucleotides match TRBD2. The V gene end was trimmed by 3 bases and the J gene end by 5 bases; junction bases not matched to a gene: 13. The CDR3 consists of 16 residues. CDR1 SGHRS and CDR2 YFSETQ come from the germline V gene. CDR3 coding DNA: TGCGCCAGCAGCTCCAATCGGGGCGGGAGAGAGGAGACCCAGTACTTC. This sequence encodes CASSSNRGGREETQYF.

With respect to this clone: Other DNA sequences in this specimen translate into the identical CDR3. The chain employs TRBV5-1 and TRBJ2-1, with D possibly being TRBD2 (5 bases). The V gene's germline CDR1 is SGHRS and CDR2 YFSETQ. The ends were cut back, 2 bases at V and 7 bases at J, with 16 bases in the middle. The CDR3 has 15 amino acids. The CDR3 DNA reads as TGCGCCAGCAGCTTACGGCTAGCAGGCGGTAATGAGCAGTTCTTC. Translated, it gives CASSLRLAGGNEQFF.

The chain links TRBV6-8 to TRBJ1-2, with D perhaps matching TRBD1 (6 bases). The V end lost 4 bases, the J end lost 2 bases, and 23 bases lay between the germline ends. The length of the CDR3 is 18 residues. Germline V gives CDR1 MNHGY, CDR2 SAAAGT. In DNA form, the CDR3 reads TGTGCCAGCAGTTCACGCGTGCCCTGGACAGCACTGAACTATGGCTACACCTTC. Residues: CASSSRVPWTALNYGYTF.

The table lists this clone with a few counts. This chain connects TRBV19 to TRBJ1-1; D call uncertain. The CDR3 sequence is 13 residues long. The V gene's germline CDR1 is LNHDA and CDR2 SQIVND (reference sequence). Trimming took off 2 bases at V and 0 bases at J, with 4 bases between the two ends. The CDR3 DNA follows: TGTGCCAGTAGTATATCCGTGAACACTGAAGCTTTCTTT. Translating it yields CASSISVNTEAFF. Full variable domain (outside the CDR3, taken from reference TRBV19 and TRBJ1-1): DGGITQSPKYLFRKEGQNVTLSCEQNLNHDAMYWYRQDPGQGLRLIYYSQIVNDFQKGDIAEGYSVSREKKESFPLTVTSAQKNPTAFYLCASSISVNTEAFFGQGTRLTVV.

This clone was detected only once. The chain links TRBV19 to TRBJ2-1; TRBD2 matches 7 bases. The CDR3 is made up of 14 amino acids. V was clipped by 7 bases and J by 6 bases; unmatched bases: 9. Germline V gene lookup returns CDR1 LNHDA and CDR2 SQIVND (reference sequence). This chain's CDR3 is CASTRTGLGNEQFF. CDR3 coding DNA: TGTGCCAGTACCAGGACCGGACTAGGCAATGAGCAGTTCTTC.

The J gene is TRBJ2-7, the V gene TRBV7-9; TRBD2 matches 10 bases. This CDR3 region has 15 residues. V shed 5 bases and J 5 bases; nucleotides not matched to a gene: 9. Per the germline V gene, CDR1 is SEHNR and CDR2 is FQNEAQ (reference sequence). CDR3 bases: TGTGCCAGCAGCCCTACTTCTAGCGGGAGCCACGAGCAGTACTTC. It is translated as CASSPTSSGSHEQYF.

The gene calls are TRBV27 and TRBJ2-3, with no clear D. Looked up from germline, CDR1 is MNHEY and CDR2 is SMNVEV (reference sequence). Trimming cost V 5 bases and J 4 bases, with 16 bases left between them. This CDR3 has 15 residues. This CDR3 is CASSRVQPTADTQYF. The CDR3 nucleotides are TGTGCCAGCAGTCGGGTCCAGCCCACGGCAGATACGCAGTATTTT.